This T cell receptor (beta chain) stems from a study of shared clonotypes between healthy human individuals. Study results and limitations: The expectation was that sequencing depth would affect clonotype sharing among donors.

Running of the assay took place at deep level. Profiled with immunoSEQ multiplex PCR; TCRdb holds only in-frame clones, not every one. Of approximately 500,000 clones in the sample, roughly 80% were seen once. The ends lost 6 bases at V and 5 bases at J; junction bases unmatched: 7. Germline CDR1 ENHRY, CDR2 SYGVKD. The CDR3 contains 16 residues. Points on this clone: Its antigen is as yet unknown.

Caucasian adults living in Nashville, Tennessee, provided all samples. The gene calls are TRBV10-3 and TRBJ2-1; 13 bases are shared with TRBD2. Sequencing was performed on PBMCs. This TCR was sampled from a woman aged 40-49 years in good health. Some clones in this sample may be carry-over from other donors' samples. In DNA form, the CDR3 reads TGTGCCATCAGGGGGACTAGCGGGACGCATAACAATGAGCAGTTCTTC. Amino acid sequence: CAIRGTSGTHNNEQFF.